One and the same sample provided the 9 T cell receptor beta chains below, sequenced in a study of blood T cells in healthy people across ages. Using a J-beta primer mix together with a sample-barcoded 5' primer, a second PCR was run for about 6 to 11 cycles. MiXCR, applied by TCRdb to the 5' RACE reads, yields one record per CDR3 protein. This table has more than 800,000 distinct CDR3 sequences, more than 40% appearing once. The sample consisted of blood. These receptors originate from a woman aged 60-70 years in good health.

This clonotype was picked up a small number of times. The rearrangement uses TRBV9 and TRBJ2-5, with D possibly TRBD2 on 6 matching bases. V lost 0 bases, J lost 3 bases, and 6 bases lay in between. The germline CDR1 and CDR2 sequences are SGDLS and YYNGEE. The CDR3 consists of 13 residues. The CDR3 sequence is CASSVAGEETQYF. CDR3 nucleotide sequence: TGTGCCAGCAGCGTAGCGGGAGAAGAGACCCAGTACTTC.

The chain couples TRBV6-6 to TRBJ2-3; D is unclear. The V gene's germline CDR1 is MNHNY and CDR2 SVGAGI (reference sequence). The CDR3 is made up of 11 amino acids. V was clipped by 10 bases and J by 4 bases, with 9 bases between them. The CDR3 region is CAITAADTQYF. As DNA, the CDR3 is TGTGCCATCACAGCCGCAGATACGCAGTATTTT.

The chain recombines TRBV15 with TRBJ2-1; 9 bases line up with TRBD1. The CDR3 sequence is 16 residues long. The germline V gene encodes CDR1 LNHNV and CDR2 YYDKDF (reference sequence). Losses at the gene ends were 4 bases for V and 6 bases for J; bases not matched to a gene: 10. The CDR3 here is CATSTSLGQGSNEQFF. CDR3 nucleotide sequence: TGTGCCACCAGCACGTCTCTGGGACAGGGATCCAATGAGCAGTTCTTC.

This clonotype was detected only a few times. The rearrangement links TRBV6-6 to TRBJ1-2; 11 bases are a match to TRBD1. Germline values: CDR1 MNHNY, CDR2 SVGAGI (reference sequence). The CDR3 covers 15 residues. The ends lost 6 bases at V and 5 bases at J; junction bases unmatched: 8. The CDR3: CASRPGGQGVYGYTF. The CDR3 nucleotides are TGTGCCAGCAGGCCGGGGGGACAGGGGGTTTATGGCTACACCTTC.

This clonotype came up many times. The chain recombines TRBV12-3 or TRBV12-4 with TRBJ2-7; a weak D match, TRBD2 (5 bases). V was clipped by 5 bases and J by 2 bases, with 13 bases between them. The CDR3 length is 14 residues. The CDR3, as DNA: TGTGCCAGCAGTCCCCCCGGGCGGGCCTACGAGCAGTACTTC. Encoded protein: CASSPPGRAYEQYF.

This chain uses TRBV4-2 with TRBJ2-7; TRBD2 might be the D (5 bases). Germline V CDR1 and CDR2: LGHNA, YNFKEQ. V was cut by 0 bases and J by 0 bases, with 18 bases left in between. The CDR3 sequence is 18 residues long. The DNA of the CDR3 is TGTGCCAGCAGCCAAGAGCTCACTACTAGAATAAGCTCCTACGAGCAGTACTTC. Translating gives CASSQELTTRISSYEQYF.

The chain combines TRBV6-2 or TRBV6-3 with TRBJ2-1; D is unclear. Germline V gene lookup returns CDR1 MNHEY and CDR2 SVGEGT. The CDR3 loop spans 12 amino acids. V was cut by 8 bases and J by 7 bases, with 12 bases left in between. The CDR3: CASGKSVNEQFF. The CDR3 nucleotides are TGTGCCAGCGGAAAGAGCGTGAATGAGCAGTTCTTC.

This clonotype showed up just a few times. The CDR3 region is CASSPLRGREADTQYF. For the CDR3, the DNA is TGTGCCAGCAGTCCCCTACGGGGGAGGGAGGCAGATACGCAGTATTTT. The V call is TRBV27, the J call TRBJ2-3; TRBD2 matches at 7 bases. This CDR3 comprises 16 residues. With 5 bases clipped from V and 4 bases from J, the junction kept 12 bases outside the gene matches. Germline CDR1 reads MNHEY; CDR2 reads SMNVEV (reference sequence).

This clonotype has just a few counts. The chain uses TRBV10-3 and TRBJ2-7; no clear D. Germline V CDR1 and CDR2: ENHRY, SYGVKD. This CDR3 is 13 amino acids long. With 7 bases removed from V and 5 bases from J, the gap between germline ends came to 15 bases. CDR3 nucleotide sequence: TGTGCCATCAATGGACCCGAGAGGAACGAGCAGTACTTC. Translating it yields CAINGPERNEQYF.